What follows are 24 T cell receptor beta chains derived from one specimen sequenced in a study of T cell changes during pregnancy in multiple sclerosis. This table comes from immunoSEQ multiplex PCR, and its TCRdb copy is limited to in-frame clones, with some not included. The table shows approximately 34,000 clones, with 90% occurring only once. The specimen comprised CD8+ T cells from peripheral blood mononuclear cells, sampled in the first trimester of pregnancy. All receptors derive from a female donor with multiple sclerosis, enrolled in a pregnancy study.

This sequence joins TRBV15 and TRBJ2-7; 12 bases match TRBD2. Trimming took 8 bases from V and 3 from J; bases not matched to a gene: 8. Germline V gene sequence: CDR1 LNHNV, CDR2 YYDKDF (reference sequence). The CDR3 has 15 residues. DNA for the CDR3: TGTGCCACCGCGGGTACTAGCGGGAGGAACTACGAGCAGTACTTC. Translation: CATAGTSGRNYEQYF.

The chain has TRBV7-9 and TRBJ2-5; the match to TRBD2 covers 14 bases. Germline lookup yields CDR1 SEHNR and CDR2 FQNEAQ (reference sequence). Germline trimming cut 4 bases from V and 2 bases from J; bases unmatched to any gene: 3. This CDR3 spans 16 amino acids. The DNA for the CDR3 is TGTGCCAGCAGCTCGGGACTAGCGGGAGATCAAGAGACCCAGTACTTC. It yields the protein CASSSGLAGDQETQYF.

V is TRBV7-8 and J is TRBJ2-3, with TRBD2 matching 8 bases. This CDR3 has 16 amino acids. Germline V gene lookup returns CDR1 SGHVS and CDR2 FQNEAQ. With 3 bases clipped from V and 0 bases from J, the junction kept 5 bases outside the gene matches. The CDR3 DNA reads TGTGCCAGCAGCTTGCCGGCTAGCGGGAGCACAGATACGCAGTATTTT. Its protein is CASSLPASGSTDTQYF.

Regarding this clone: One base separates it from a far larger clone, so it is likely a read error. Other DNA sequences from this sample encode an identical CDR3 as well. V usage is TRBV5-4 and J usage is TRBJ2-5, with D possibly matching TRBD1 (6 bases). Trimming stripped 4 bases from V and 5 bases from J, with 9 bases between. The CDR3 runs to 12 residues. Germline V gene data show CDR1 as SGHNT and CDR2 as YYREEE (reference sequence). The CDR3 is CASSPDRETQYF. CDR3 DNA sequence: TGTGCCAGCAGCCCAGACAGGGAGACCCAGTACTTC.

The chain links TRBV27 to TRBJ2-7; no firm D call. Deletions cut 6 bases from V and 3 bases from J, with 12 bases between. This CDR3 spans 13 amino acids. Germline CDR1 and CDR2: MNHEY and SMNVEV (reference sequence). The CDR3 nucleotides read TGTGCCAGCAGCTCCCGCGGAAACTACGAGCAGTACTTC. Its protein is CASSSRGNYEQYF.

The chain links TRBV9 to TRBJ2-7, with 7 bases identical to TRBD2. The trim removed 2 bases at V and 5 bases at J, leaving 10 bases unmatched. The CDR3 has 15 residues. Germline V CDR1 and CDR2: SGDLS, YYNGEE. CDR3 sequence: CASSVRSGGIHEQYF. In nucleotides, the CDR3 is TGTGCCAGCAGCGTTCGGTCGGGAGGCATTCACGAGCAGTACTTC.

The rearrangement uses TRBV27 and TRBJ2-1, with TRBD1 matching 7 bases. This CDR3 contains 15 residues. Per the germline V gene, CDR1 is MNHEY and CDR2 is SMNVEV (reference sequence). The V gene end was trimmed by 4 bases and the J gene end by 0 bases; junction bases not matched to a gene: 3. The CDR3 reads CASSSQGNSYNEQFF. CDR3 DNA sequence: TGTGCCAGCAGTTCACAGGGGAACTCCTACAATGAGCAGTTCTTC.

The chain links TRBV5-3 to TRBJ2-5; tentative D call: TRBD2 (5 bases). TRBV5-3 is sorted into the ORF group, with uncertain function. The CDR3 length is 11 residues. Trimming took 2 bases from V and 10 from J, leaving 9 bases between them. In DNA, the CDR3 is TGTGCCAGAAGCTTTGCTCGGGACCAGTACTTC. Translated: CARSFARDQYF.

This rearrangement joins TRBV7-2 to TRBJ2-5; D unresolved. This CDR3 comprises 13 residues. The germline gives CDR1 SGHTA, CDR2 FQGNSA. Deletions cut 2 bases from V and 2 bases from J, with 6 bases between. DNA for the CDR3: TGTGCCAGCAGCTTAAACGAGCAAGAGACCCAGTACTTC. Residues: CASSLNEQETQYF. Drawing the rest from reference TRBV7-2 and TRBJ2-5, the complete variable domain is GAGVSQSPSNKVTEKGKDVELRCDPISGHTALYWYRQSLGQGLEFLIYFQGNSAPDKSGLPSDRFSAERTGGSVSTLTIQRTQQEDSAVYLCASSLNEQETQYFGPGTRLLVL.

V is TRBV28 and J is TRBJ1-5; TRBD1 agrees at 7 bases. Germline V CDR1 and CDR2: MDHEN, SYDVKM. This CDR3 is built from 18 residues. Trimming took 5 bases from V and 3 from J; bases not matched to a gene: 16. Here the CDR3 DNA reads TGTGCCAGCAGTATATACGTTTTTAGGGGGCGGATCAATCAGCCCCAGCATTTT. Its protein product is CASSIYVFRGRINQPQHF. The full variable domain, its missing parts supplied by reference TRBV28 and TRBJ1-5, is DVKVTQSSRYLVKRTGEKVFLECVQDMDHENMFWYRQDPGLGLRLIYFSYDVKMKEKGDIPEGYSVSREKKERFSLILESASTNQTSMYLCASSIYVFRGRINQPQHFGDGTRLSIL.

CDR3: CASRTWTRSQETQYF. The CDR3 nucleotides read TGCGCCAGCAGAACCTGGACAAGATCACAAGAGACCCAGTACTTC. J is TRBJ2-5 and V is TRBV5-1; tentatively, D is TRBD1 (5 bases). CDR3 size: 15 residues. Trimming shortened V by 5 bases and J by 2 bases, and 16 bases separated the two germline ends. Germline CDR1 is SGHRS and CDR2 is YFSETQ.

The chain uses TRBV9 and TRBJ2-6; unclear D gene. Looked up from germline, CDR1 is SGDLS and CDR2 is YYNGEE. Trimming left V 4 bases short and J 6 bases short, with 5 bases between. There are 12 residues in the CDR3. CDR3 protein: CASSPMANVLTF. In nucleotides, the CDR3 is TGTGCCAGCAGCCCAATGGCCAACGTCCTGACTTTC.

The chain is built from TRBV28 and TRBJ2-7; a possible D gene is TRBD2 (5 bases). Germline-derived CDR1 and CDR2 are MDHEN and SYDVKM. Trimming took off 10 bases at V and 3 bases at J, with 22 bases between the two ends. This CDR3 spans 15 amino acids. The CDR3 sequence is CATRLTTASNYEQYF. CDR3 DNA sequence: TGTGCCACCAGACTAACCACGGCTAGCAACTACGAGCAGTACTTC.

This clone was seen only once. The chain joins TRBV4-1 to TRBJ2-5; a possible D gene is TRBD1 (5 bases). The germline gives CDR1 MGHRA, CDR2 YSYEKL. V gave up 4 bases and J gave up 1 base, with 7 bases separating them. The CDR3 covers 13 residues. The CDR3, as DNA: TGCGCCAGCAGCCTGCAGGGCCAAGAGACCCAGTACTTC. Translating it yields CASSLQGQETQYF.

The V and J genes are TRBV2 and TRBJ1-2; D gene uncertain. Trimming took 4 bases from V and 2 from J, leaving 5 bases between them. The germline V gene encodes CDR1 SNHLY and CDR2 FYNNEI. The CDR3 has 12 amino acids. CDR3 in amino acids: CASSGANYGYTF. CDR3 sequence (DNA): TGTGCCAGCAGTGGGGCCAACTATGGCTACACCTTC.

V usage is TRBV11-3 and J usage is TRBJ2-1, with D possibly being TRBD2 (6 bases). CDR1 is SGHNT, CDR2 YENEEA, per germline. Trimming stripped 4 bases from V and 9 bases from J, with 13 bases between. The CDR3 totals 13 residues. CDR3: CASSSGSEGEQFF. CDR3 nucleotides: TGTGCCAGCAGCTCGGGATCGGAGGGTGAGCAGTTCTTC.

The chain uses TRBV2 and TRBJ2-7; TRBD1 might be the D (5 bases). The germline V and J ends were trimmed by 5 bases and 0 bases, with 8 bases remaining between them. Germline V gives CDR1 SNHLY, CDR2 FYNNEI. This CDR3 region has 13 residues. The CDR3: CASSQDTSYEQYF. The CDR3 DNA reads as TGTGCCAGCAGTCAGGACACCTCCTACGAGCAGTACTTC. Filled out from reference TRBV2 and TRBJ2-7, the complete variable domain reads EPEVTQTPSHQVTQMGQEVILRCVPISNHLYFYWYRQILGQKVEFLVSFYNNEISEKSEIFDDQFSVERPDGSNFTLKIRSTKLEDSAMYFCASSQDTSYEQYFGPGTRLTVT.

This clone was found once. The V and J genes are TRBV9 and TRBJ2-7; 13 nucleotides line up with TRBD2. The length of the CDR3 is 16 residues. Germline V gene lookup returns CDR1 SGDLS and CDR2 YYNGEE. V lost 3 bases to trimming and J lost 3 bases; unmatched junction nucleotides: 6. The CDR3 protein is CASSEQLAGGLYEQYF. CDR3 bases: TGTGCCAGCAGCGAGCAACTAGCGGGAGGGCTCTACGAGCAGTACTTC.

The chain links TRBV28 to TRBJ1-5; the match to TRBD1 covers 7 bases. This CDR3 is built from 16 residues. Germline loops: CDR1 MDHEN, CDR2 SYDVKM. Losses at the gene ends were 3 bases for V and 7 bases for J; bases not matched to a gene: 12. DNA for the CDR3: TGTGCCAGCAGTTTTCCGGCTCGACAGGGCGGACAGCCCCAGCATTTT. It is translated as CASSFPARQGGQPQHF.

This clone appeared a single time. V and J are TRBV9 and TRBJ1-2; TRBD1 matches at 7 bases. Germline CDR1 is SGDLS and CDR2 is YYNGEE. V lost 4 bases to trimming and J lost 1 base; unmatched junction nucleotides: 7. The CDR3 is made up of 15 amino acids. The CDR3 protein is CASSPRDSSNYGYTF. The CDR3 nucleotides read TGTGCCAGCAGCCCGAGGGACAGTAGTAACTATGGCTACACCTTC.

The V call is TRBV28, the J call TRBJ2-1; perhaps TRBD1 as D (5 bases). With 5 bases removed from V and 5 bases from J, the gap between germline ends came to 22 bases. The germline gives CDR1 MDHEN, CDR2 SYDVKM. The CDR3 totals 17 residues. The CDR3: CASSKTLDPEQDNEQFF. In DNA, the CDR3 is TGTGCCAGCAGTAAAACCTTGGACCCAGAACAGGACAATGAGCAGTTCTTC.

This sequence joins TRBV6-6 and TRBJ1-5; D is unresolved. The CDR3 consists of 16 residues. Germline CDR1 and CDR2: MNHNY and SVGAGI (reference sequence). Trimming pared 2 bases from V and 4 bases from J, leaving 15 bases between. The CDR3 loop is CASSYRVGSTNQPQHF. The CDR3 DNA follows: TGTGCCAGCAGTTACAGAGTCGGGTCTACGAATCAGCCCCAGCATTTT.

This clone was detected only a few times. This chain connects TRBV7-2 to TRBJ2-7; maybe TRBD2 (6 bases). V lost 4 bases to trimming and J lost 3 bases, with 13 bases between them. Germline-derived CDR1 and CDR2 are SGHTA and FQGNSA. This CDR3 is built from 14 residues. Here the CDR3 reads CASSSLGSNYEQYF. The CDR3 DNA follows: TGTGCCAGCAGCTCCCTCGGGAGTAACTACGAGCAGTACTTC.

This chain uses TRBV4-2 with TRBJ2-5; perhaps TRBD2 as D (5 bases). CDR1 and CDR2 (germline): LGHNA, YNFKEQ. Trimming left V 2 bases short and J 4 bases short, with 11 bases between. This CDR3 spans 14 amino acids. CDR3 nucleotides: TGTGCCAGCAGCCAATTCCGGGATGGAGAGACCCAGTACTTC. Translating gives CASSQFRDGETQYF.